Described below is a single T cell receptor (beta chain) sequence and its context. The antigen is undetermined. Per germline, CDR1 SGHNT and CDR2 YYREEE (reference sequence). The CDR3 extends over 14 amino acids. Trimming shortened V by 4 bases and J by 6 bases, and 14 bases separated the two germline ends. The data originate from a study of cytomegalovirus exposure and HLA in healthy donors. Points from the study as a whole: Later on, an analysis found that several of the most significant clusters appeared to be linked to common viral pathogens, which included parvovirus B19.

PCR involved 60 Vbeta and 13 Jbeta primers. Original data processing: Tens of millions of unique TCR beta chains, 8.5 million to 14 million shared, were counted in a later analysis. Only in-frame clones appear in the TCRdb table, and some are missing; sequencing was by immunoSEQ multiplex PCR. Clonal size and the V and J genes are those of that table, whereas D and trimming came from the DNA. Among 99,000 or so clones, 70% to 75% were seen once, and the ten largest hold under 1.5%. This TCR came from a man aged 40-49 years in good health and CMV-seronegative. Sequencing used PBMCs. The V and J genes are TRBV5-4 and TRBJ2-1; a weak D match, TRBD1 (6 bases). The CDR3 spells CASSPGQTFNEQFF. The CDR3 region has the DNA TGTGCCAGCAGCCCGGGACAAACCTTCAATGAGCAGTTCTTC.